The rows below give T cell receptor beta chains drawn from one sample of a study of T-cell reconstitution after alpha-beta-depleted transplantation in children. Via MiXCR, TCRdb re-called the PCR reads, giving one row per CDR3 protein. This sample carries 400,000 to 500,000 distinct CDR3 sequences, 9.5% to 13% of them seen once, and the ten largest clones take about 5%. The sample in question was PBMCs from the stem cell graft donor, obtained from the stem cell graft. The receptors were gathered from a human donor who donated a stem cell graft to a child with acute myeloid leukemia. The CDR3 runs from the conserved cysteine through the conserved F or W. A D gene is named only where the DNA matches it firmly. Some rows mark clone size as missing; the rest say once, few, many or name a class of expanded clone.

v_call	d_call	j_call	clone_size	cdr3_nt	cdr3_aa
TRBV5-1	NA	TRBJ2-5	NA	TGCGCCAGCAGCACGCCCTCCGGGACTTTCCGTCGGAAGGCAGAGACCCAGTACTTC	CASSTPSGTFRRKAETQYF
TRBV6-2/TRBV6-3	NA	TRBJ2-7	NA	TGTGCCAGCAGTGCGCTGCCCTACGAGCAGTACTTC	CASSALPYEQYF
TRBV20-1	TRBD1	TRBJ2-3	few	TGCAGTGCTAGAGATCGCGGGACAGGGGATCGTACGCAGTATTTT	CSARDRGTGDRTQYF
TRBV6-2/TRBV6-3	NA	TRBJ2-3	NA	TGTGCCAGCACCCTTCGGGCTTCCACAGATACGCAGTATTTT	CASTLRASTDTQYF
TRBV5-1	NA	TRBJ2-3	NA	TGCGCCAGCAGAGGTCTCGGGGAGGATACGCAGTATTTT	CASRGLGEDTQYF
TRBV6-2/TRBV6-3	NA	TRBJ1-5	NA	TGTGCCAGCAGTTCCCGGGGACTTCAGCCCCAGCATTTT	CASSSRGLQPQHF
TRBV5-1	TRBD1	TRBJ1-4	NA	TGCGCCAGCAGCACCGGGACAGGGGCTGAAAAACTGTTTTTT	CASSTGTGAEKLFF
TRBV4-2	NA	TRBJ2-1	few	TGTGCCAGCAGCCAAGACGGGAGCGGGTCCTACAATGAGCAGTTCTTC	CASSQDGSGSYNEQFF
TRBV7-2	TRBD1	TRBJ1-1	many	TGTGCCAGCAGCATAAGGACAGGGGGCGGCCCTGAAGCTTTCTTT	CASSIRTGGGPEAFF
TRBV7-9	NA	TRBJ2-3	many	TGTGCCAGCAGCCATGGGACAACAGATACGCAGTATTTT	CASSHGTTDTQYF
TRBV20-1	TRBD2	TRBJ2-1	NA	TGCAGTGCTAGGGTAGCGGGAGGGCCGGTCGGGAATGAGCAGTTCTTC	CSARVAGGPVGNEQFF
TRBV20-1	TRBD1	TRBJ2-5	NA	TGCAGTGCTACCCCGCCGACAGGGAGAGGGACCCAGTACTTC	CSATPPTGRGTQYF
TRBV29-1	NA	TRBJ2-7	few	TGCAGCGTTGAAGTTGGCTACGAGCAGTACTTC	CSVEVGYEQYF
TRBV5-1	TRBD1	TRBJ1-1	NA	TGCGCCAGCAGCTTCTTCGGGACAGCGGGCAACACTGAAGCTTTCTTT	CASSFFGTAGNTEAFF
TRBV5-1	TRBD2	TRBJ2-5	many	TGCGCCAGCGGGAACCCTAGCGGGGGCCAAGAGACCCAGTACTTC	CASGNPSGGQETQYF
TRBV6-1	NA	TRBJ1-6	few	TGTGCCAGCAGTCTGCTGATACCAAGCTCCTATAATTCACCCCTCCACTTT	CASSLLIPSSYNSPLHF
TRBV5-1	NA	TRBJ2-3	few	TGCGCCAGCAGCTGGACTGTCGAAAAGTCTAGCACAGATACGCAGTATTTT	CASSWTVEKSSTDTQYF
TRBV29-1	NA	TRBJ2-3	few	TGCAGCGTTGAAGCCGGAGGGAATACGCAGTATTTT	CSVEAGGNTQYF
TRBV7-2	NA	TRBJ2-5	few	TGTGCCAGCAGCGGGCCGGCACAAGAGACCCAGTACTTC	CASSGPAQETQYF
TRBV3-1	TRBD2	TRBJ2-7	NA	TGTGCCAGCAGCCATAGCGGGAAAGGGGACCCCTACGAGCAGTACTTC	CASSHSGKGDPYEQYF
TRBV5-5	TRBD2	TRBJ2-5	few	TGTGCCAGCACCCCGGGACTAGCGGGGGGGCCTAGGGAGACCCAGTACTTC	CASTPGLAGGPRETQYF
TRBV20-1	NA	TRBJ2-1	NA	TGCAGTGCCCCTTTAGCAGGGTCCTACAATGAGCAGTTCTTC	CSAPLAGSYNEQFF
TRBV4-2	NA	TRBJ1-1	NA	TGTGCCAGCAGCCTCGCGGGGGAGGGGTCTGAAGCTTTCTTT	CASSLAGEGSEAFF
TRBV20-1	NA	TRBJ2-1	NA	TGCAGTGCTAGAGATCCCGGTGGCTACCAAAATAGCTCCTACAATGATCAGTTCTTC	CSARDPGGYQNSSYNDQFF
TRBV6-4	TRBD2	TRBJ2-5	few	TGTGCCAGCCACACACTGCCAGCTAGCGGGGCCCCGGGGAGAGAGACCCAGTACTTC	CASHTLPASGAPGRETQYF
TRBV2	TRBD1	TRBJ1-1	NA	TGTGCCACACAGGGGGACTCGAACACTGAAGCTTTCTTT	CATQGDSNTEAFF
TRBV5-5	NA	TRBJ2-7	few	TGTGCCAGCAGCTTGGGATCCGGAGCTCACTACGAGCAGTACTTC	CASSLGSGAHYEQYF
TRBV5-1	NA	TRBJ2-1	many	TGCGCCAGCAGCTATACGGGAGAACGGTCCTACAATGAGCAGTTCTTC	CASSYTGERSYNEQFF
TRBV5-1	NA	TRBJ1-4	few	TGCGCCAGCAGCTTGGGAGTGCCAGGGACAACTAATGAAAAACTGTTTTTT	CASSLGVPGTTNEKLFF
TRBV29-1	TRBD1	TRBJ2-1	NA	TGCAGCCTCCGGGACAGGGGGCAAAGTGAGCAGTTCTTC	CSLRDRGQSEQFF
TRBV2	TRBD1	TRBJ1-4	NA	TGTGCCAGCAGTCCCGGGACAGGGTATGAAAAACTGTTTTTT	CASSPGTGYEKLFF
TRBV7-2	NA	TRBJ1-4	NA	TGTGCCAGCAGCTTTCAAAAAGGGGGTGGGAATGAAAAACTGTTTTTT	CASSFQKGGGNEKLFF
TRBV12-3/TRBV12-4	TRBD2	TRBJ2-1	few	TGTGCCAGCAGCCGGACTAGCGGGAGCCCTAATGAGCAGTTCTTC	CASSRTSGSPNEQFF
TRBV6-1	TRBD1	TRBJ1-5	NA	TGTGCCAGCAGTAGTTTGGGGCTGGGACAGAATCAGCCCCAGCATTTT	CASSSLGLGQNQPQHF
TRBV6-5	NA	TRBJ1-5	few	TGTGCCAGCAGTTACCGTATTGGGGGGAATCAGCCCCAGCATTTT	CASSYRIGGNQPQHF
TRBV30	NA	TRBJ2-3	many	TGTGCCTGGAGTGTACTCACAGATACGCAGTATTTT	CAWSVLTDTQYF
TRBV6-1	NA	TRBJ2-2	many	TGTGCCAGCAGTAGTGGGTACACCGGGGAGCTGTTTTTT	CASSSGYTGELFF
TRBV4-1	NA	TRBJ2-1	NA	TGCGCCAGCAGCCAAGATGCAGGGGTTGTGAATGAGCAGTTCTTC	CASSQDAGVVNEQFF
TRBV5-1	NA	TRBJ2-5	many	TGCGCCAGCAGCCCCCACGGTGGCAGAGGGGAGACCCAGTACTTC	CASSPHGGRGETQYF
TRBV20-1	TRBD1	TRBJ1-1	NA	TGCAGTGCTAGGGTCGGACAGGGTGGCGCTGAAGCTTTCTTT	CSARVGQGGAEAFF
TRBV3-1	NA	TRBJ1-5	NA	TGTGCCAGCAGCTACACGGGGGACAGCAATCAGCCCCAGCATTTT	CASSYTGDSNQPQHF
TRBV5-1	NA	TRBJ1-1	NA	TGCGCCAGCAGCCAAAAGGGGGGGGAGCACACTGAAGCTTTCTTT	CASSQKGGEHTEAFF
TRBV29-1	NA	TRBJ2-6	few	TGCAGCGTTGCCAGGGTCGTGGGGATGTCTGGGGCCAACGTCCTGACTTTC	CSVARVVGMSGANVLTF
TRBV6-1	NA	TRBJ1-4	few	TGTGCCAGCAGTCCACAGGGAGAAGGTGAAAAACTGTTTTTT	CASSPQGEGEKLFF
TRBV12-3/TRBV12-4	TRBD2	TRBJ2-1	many	TGTGCCAGCAGTCCATCCACTAGCGGGCGATACAATGAGCAGTTCTTC	CASSPSTSGRYNEQFF
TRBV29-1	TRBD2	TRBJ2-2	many	TGCAGCGTCCGACTAGCGGGAGGGCCGAGCACCGGGGAGCTGTTTTTT	CSVRLAGGPSTGELFF
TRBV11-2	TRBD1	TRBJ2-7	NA	TGTGCCAGCAGCTCTCTCGGACAGGTATACGAGCAGTACTTC	CASSSLGQVYEQYF
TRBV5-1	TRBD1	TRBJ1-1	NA	TGCGCCAGCAGCTTGTCCAGGACAGGGGTCACTGTAGCTTTCTTT	CASSLSRTGVTVAFF
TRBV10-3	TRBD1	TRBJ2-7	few	TGTGCCATCAGTGAGGGACAGGGATCCTACGAGCAGTACTTC	CAISEGQGSYEQYF
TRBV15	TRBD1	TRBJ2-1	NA	TGTGCCACCAGCAAATTTTCAGGGGGCCGACCTTACAATGAGCAGTTCTTC	CATSKFSGGRPYNEQFF
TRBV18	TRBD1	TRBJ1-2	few	TGTGCCAGCTCACCGGACAGGGTCCCCTATGGCTACACCTTC	CASSPDRVPYGYTF
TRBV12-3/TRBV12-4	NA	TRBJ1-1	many	TGTGCCAGCAGGCCGGGAAGAAACACTGAAGCTTTCTTT	CASRPGRNTEAFF
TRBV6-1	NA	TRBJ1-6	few	TGTGCCAGCAAGACAGTCTTAAATTCACCCCTCCACTTT	CASKTVLNSPLHF